This TCR beta chain was sequenced for a study of cytomegalovirus exposure and HLA in healthy donors. The PCR employed 60 Vbeta primers together with 13 Jbeta primers. Assay: immunoSEQ multiplex PCR; the TCRdb copy retains only in-frame clones and omits some. The sample lists over 150,000 clones, approximately 80% seen once, with approximately 7% in the top ten. Study-wide findings and caveats: Earlier analysis looked at TCR beta V segments, and most were productive about 90% or about 30% of the time.

The ends lost 6 bases at V and 0 bases at J; junction bases unmatched: 5. From germline, CDR1 is MNHEY and CDR2 SVGAGI. This CDR3 spans 15 amino acids. As to this clone: Antigen unknown.

The source is a woman aged 25-40 years in good health and CMV-seropositive. The chain is built from TRBV6-5 and TRBJ2-1, with 7 bases matching TRBD1. The sample comprised PBMCs. The CDR3 sequence: CASSSTGSSYNEQFF. The CDR3 coding sequence is TGTGCCAGCAGCTCGACAGGGTCCTCCTACAATGAGCAGTTCTTC.